This T cell receptor beta chain emerged from a study of blood T cell repertoires in COVID-19. Study-wide context: Samples came from the United States, Italy and Spain, spanning acute and convalescent COVID-19.

The count of this clone is one. V was trimmed by 7 bases and J by 11 bases, leaving 17 bases between them. The V gene's germline CDR1 is MNHEY and CDR2 SVGAGI. This CDR3 region has 12 residues. Per the authors' pipeline: Amplification with reference gene primers provided the estimates of nucleated cell counts. The data were produced by immunoSEQ multiplex PCR, yet TCRdb's version contains in-frame clones alone and is incomplete. D and trimming come from the DNA, and the V and J calls and clone size come from that table. The table has about 250,000 clones, approximately 88% seen once. Sequencing input: peripheral blood. This receptor was taken from a woman between 25 and 40 years old with COVID-19, enrolled during active disease. The rearrangement joins TRBV6-5 to TRBJ1-1; D gene unclear. The CDR3 is CASINLATQAFF. The CDR3 DNA sequence: TGTGCCAGCATCAACCTAGCCACCCAGGCTTTCTTT.